These 3 T cell receptor beta chains originate from one sample sequenced in a study of long-term antiretroviral therapy in people with HIV. Researchers ran immunoSEQ v3.0 at survey level. The table came from immunoSEQ multiplex PCR; TCRdb's copy has only in-frame clones and leaves some out. Here the sample spans 20,000 to 25,000 clones, roughly 80% being singletons. The sequencing here drew on unsorted PBMCs, taken 0.3 years after starting antiretroviral therapy. The receptor set was obtained from a man aged 50 to 60 with HIV.

The chain employs TRBV4-1 and TRBJ2-7; no reliable D call. Germline loops: CDR1 MGHRA, CDR2 YSYEKL. The length of the CDR3 is 15 residues. The germline V and J ends were trimmed by 1 base and 0 bases, with 10 bases remaining between them. CDR3 nucleotides: TGCGCCAGCAGCCAAGCTCGGTTCACCTCCTACGAGCAGTACTTC. Amino acid sequence: CASSQARFTSYEQYF.

This rearrangement joins TRBV7-2 to TRBJ1-2; unclear D gene. Germline V gene lookup returns CDR1 SGHTA and CDR2 FQGNSA. The CDR3 has 14 residues. The ends were cut back, 5 bases at V and 0 bases at J, with 10 bases in the middle. The CDR3 DNA sequence: TGTGCCAGCAGCCCGACTGGGTCTAACTATGGCTACACCTTC. Translated, it gives CASSPTGSNYGYTF.

The V and J genes are TRBV11-2 and TRBJ2-6; TRBD1 agrees at 8 bases. Germline CDR1 is SGHAT and CDR2 is FQNNGV. This CDR3 has 19 amino acids. V gave up 4 bases and J gave up 3 bases; unmatched junction bases: 14. The CDR3 sequence: CASSSIKRTGSGGANVLTF. CDR3 DNA: TGTGCCAGCAGCTCCATTAAAAGGACAGGGTCAGGTGGGGCCAACGTCCTGACTTTC.